Listed here is a single TCR beta chain. No antigen is known for it. No much larger clone exists at a distance of one base, and base qualities are not known. The data originate from a study of human T cells and chemical hapten exposure (dated by TCRdb to about 2021). About the investigation overall: Libraries were pooled for sequencing, and per-sample TCR yields varied mainly because of small differences in library volumes within the pool. The study tracked peripheral blood TCR repertoire changes in vivo during primary and secondary sensitization to the hapten diphenylcyclopropenone (DPC) in alopecia patients. Each blood RNA sample was used to sequence both TCR alpha and TCR beta chains.

On the study overall, not on this receptor specifically: DPC sensitization did not change how many TCRs were above 1 in 1000 frequency, and no evidence was found of alterations in global repertoire structure. After repeated subsampling, the strength of the expansion versus patch-test correlation and the threshold at which it became significant changed.

The CDR3 starts with the cysteine, ends with the phenylalanine, and has 15 residues. CDR3 DNA only is kept here, 45 bases in frame from base 1. As encoded in the germline V gene, CDR1 is SGHTA while CDR2 is FQGNSA. V and J lose 3 bases and 4 bases, and a span of 13 bases separates them. The library was made by 5' RACE. The sequencer listed for this sample is Illumina MiSeq. Library preparation attached unique molecular identifiers to individual cDNA molecules for quantitative, reproducible TCR counting. On the authors' methods: Samples had a median of about 96,000 TCRs, with a range from roughly 23,224 to 700,000. The Decombinator software suite was used to annotate V, J and CDR3 in the TCR reads. For the PS versus PT1 abundance plots, all samples were subsampled to the same number of TCRs (28,000). Expanded TCRs were defined as absent before sensitization and observed at least eight times at the 2-week time point. TCRdb reran the public reads through fastp at Q25 and MiXCR, keeping productive beta chains. Entries that share a CDR3 protein sequence are merged under the most common genes and DNA. TCRdb assigned the V and J calls; the authors' analysis was not used. The sample data list 110,000 or so distinct CDR3 sequences, and approximately 19% of these were observed just once. 2.8% of the sample belongs to the ten largest clones.

Total RNA was isolated from unfractionated whole blood collected in Tempus Blood RNA tubes. A handful of healthy volunteers were used as TCR sequencing controls and were bled at day 0, 2 weeks and 6 weeks. This receptor was identified in a human donor in good health. The V gene is TRBV7-2 and the J gene is TRBJ1-3; the D gene is not confidently resolved. The DNA sequence is as follows: TGTGCCAGCAGCTTCGAGGGAGGGCGGGGAAACACCATATATTTT. It is translated as CASSFEGGRGNTIYF.